This TCR beta chain originates from a study of T-cell reconstitution after alpha-beta-depleted transplantation in children. Germline V gives CDR1 SGHDT, CDR2 YYEEEE. CDR3 length equals 13 residues. V was clipped by 2 bases and J by 10 bases, with 13 bases between them. This sample's TCRbeta library carried unique molecular identifier barcodes. Each CDR3 protein gets one entry after TCRdb re-called the PCR reads with MiXCR. Among 490,000 or so distinct CDR3 sequences listed, under 15% were seen once. The chain employs TRBV5-6 and TRBJ2-1; D gene unclear. The clonotype was recovered from a human donor who donated a stem cell graft to a child with combined immunodeficiency. Sequenced here: PBMCs from the stem cell graft donor, sampled from the stem cell graft. CDR3 sequence (DNA): TGTGCCAGCAGCTTAAGACGGTGGCGGGAGCAGTTCTTC. Translating gives CASSLRRWREQFF.